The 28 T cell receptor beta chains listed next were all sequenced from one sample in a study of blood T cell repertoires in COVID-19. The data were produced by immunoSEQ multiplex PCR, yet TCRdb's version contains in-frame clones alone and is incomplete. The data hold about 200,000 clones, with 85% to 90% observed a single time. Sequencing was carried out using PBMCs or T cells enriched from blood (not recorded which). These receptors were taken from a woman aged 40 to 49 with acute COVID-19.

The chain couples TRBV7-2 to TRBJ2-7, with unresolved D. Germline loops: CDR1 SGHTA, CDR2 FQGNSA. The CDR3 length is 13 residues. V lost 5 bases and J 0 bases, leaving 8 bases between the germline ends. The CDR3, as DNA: TGTGCCAGCAGCCTAAGTGGCTCCTACGAGCAGTACTTC. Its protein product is CASSLSGSYEQYF. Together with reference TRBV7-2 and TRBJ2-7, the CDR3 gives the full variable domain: GAGVSQSPSNKVTEKGKDVELRCDPISGHTALYWYRQSLGQGLEFLIYFQGNSAPDKSGLPSDRFSAERTGGSVSTLTIQRTQQEDSAVYLCASSLSGSYEQYFGPGTRLTVT.

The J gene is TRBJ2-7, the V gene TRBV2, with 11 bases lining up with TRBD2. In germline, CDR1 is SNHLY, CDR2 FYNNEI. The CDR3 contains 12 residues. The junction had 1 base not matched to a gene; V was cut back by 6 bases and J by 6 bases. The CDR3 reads CASRGLAVEQYF. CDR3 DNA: TGTGCCAGCAGGGGACTAGCGGTCGAGCAGTACTTC. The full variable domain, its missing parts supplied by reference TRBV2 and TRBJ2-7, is EPEVTQTPSHQVTQMGQEVILRCVPISNHLYFYWYRQILGQKVEFLVSFYNNEISEKSEIFDDQFSVERPDGSNFTLKIRSTKLEDSAMYFCASRGLAVEQYFGPGTRLTVT.

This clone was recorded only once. The CDR3 sequence is CASSPPEGVRTEAFF. The CDR3 DNA sequence: TGTGCCAGCTCACCACCAGAGGGAGTGAGGACTGAAGCTTTCTTT. The V call is TRBV18, the J call TRBJ1-1; D remains ambiguous. This CDR3 is 15 amino acids long. V was clipped by 0 bases and J by 5 bases, with 13 bases between them. Looked up from germline, CDR1 is KGHSH and CDR2 is LQKENI.

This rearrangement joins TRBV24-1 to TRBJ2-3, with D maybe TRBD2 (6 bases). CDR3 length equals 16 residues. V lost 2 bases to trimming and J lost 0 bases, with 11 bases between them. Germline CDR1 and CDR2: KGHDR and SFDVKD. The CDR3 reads CATSDYHGGSTDTQYF. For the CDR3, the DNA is TGTGCCACCAGTGATTATCATGGGGGGAGCACAGATACGCAGTATTTT.

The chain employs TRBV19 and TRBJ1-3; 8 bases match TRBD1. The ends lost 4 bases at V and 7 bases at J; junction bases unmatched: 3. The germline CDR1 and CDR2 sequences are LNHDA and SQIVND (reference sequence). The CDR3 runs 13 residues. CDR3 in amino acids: CASSTGGRNTIYF. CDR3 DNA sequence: TGTGCCAGTAGTACAGGGGGCCGGAACACCATATATTTT.

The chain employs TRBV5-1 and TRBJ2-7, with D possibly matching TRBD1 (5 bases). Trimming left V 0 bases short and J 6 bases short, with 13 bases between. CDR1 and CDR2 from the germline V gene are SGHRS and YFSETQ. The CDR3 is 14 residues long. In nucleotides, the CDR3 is TGCGCCAGCAGCTTGGGGACAACTTCCCCCGAGCAGTACTTC. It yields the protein CASSLGTTSPEQYF.

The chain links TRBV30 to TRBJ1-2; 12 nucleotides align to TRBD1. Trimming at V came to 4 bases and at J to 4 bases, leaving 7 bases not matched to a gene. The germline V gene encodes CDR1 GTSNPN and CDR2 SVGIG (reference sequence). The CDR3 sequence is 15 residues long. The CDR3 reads CAWKPGTGGGYGYTF. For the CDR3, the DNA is TGTGCCTGGAAGCCCGGGACAGGGGGCGGCTATGGCTACACCTTC.

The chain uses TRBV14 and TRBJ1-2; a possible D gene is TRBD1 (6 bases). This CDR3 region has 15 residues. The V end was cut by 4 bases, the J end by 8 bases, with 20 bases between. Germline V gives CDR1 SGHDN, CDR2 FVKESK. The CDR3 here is CASSRSFGGAWGYTF. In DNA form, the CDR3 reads TGTGCCAGCAGCCGATCTTTCGGGGGGGCTTGGGGCTACACCTTC.

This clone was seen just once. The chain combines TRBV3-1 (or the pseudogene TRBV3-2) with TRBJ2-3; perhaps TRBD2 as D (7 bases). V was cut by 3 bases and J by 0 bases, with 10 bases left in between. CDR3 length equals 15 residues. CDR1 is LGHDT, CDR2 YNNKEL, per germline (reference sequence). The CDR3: CASSQRGGSTDTQYF. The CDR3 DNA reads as TGTGCCAGCAGCCAGAGGGGGGGAAGCACAGATACGCAGTATTTT.

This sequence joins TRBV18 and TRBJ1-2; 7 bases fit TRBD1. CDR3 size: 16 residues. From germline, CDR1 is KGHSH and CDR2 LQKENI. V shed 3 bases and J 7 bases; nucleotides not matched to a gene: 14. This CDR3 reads CASSPGTDPARSGYTF. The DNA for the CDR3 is TGTGCCAGCTCACCCGGGACAGACCCCGCTAGGAGTGGCTACACCTTC.

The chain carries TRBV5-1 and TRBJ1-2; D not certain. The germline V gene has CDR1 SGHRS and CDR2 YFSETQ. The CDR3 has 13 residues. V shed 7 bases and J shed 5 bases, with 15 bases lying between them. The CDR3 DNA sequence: TGCGCCAGCGGCCCGGGGTCCAAATATGGCTACACCTTC. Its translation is CASGPGSKYGYTF.

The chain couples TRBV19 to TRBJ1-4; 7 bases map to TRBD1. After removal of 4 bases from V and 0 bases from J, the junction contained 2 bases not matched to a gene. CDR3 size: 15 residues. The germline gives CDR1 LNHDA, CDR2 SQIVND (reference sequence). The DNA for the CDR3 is TGTGCCAGTAGTAGCGGGACAGCAACTAATGAAAAACTGTTTTTT. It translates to CASSSGTATNEKLFF.

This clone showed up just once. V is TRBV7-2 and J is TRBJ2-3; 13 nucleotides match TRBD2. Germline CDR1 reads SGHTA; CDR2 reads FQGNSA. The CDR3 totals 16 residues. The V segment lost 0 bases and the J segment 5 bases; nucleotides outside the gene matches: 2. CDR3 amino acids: CASSLAGLAGEDTQYF. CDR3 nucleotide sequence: TGTGCCAGCAGCTTAGCAGGACTAGCGGGAGAAGATACGCAGTATTTT. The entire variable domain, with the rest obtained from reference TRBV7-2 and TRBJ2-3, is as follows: GAGVSQSPSNKVTEKGKDVELRCDPISGHTALYWYRQSLGQGLEFLIYFQGNSAPDKSGLPSDRFSAERTGGSVSTLTIQRTQQEDSAVYLCASSLAGLAGEDTQYFGPGTRLTVL.

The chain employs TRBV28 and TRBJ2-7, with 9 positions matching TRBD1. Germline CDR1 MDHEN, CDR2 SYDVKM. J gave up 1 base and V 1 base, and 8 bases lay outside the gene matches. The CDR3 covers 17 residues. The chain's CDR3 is CASSLSRRDRVSYEQYF. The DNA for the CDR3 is TGTGCCAGCAGTTTATCGCGCCGGGACAGGGTATCCTACGAGCAGTACTTC.

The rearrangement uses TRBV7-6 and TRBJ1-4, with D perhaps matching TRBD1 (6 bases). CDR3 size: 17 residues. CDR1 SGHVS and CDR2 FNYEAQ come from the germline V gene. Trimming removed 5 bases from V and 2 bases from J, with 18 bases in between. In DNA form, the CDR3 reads TGTGCCAGCAGCCTACGACCAACAGGGACCACTAATGAAAAACTGTTTTTT. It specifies CASSLRPTGTTNEKLFF.

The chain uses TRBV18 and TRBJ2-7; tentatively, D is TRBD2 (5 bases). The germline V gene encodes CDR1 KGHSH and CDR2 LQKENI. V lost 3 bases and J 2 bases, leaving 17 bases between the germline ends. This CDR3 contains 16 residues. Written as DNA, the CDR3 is TGTGCCAGCTCACCCCTAGCTGGAAAGTCCCCCTACGAGCAGTACTTC. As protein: CASSPLAGKSPYEQYF. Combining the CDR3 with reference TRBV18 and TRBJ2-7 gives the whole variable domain NAGVMQNPRHLVRRRGQEARLRCSPMKGHSHVYWYRQLPEEGLKFMVYLQKENIIDESGMPKERFSAEFPKEGPSILRIQQVVRGDSAAYFCASSPLAGKSPYEQYFGPGTRLTVT.

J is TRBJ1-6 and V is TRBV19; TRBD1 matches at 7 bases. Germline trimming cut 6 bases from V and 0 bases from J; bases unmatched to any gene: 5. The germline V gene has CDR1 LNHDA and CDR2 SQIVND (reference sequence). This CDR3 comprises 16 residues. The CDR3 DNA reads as TGTGCCAGTAGGCTACAGGGGACCTCCTATAATTCACCCCTCCACTTT. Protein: CASRLQGTSYNSPLHF.

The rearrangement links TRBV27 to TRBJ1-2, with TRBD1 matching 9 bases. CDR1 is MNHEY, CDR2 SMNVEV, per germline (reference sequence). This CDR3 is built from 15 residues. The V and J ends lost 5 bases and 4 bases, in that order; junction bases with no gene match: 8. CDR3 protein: CASSVGQGFSYGYTF. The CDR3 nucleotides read TGTGCCAGCAGTGTAGGACAGGGGTTCTCCTATGGCTACACCTTC.

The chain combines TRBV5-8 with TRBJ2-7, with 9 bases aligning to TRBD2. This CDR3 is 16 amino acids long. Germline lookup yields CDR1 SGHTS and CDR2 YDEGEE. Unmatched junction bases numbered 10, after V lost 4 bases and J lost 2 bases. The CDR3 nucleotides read TGTGCCAGCAGCGACCCAGGTGGCGGGAGGGCCTACGAGCAGTACTTC. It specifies CASSDPGGGRAYEQYF.

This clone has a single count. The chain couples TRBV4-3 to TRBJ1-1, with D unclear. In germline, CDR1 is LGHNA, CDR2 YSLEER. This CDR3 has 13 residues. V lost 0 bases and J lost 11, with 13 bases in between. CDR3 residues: CASSQERPTRAFF. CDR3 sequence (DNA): TGCGCCAGCAGCCAAGAAAGGCCGACGAGGGCTTTCTTT.

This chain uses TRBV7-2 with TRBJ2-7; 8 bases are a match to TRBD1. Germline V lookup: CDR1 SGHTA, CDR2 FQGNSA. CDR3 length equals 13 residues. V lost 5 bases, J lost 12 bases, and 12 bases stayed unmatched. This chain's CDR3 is CASSLDGQGFPYF. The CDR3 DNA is TGTGCCAGCAGCCTAGATGGACAGGGATTCCCGTACTTC.

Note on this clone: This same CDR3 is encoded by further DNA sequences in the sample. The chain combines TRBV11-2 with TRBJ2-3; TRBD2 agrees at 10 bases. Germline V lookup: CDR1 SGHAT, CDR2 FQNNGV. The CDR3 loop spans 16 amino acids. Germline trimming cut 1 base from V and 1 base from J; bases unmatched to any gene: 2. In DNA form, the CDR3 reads TGTGCCAGCAGCTTAGCGCTAGCGGGGGGCACAGATACGCAGTATTTT. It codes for CASSLALAGGTDTQYF.

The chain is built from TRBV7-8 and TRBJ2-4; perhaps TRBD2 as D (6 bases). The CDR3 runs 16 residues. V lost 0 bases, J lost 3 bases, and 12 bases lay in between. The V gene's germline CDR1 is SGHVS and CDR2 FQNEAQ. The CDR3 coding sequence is TGTGCCAGCAGCTTAGCGTGGAGGGGTGACAAAAACATTCAGTACTTC. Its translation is CASSLAWRGDKNIQYF.

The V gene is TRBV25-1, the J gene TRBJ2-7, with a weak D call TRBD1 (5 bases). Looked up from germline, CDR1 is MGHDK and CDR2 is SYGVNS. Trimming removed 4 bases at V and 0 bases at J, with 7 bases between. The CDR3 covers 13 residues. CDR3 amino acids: CASSGQNSYEQYF. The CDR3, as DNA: TGTGCCAGCAGTGGACAGAACTCCTACGAGCAGTACTTC.

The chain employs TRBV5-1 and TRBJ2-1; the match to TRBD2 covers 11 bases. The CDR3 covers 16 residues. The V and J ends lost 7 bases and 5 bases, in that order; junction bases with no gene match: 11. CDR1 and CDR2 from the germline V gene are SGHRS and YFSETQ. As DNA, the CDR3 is TGCGCCAGCGGCCTAGCGGGAGGAATCGGACACAATGAGCAGTTCTTC. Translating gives CASGLAGGIGHNEQFF.

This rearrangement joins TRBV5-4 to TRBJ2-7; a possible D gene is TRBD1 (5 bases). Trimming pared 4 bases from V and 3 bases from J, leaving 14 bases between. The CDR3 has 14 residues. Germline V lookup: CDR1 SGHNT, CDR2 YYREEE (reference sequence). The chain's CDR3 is CASSRMDTHYEQYF. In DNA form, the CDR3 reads TGTGCCAGCAGCCGGATGGACACCCACTACGAGCAGTACTTC.

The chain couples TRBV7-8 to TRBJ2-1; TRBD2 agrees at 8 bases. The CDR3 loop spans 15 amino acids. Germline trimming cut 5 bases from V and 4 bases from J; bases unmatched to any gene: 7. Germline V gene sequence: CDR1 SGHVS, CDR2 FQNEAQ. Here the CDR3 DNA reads TGTGCCAGCAGCAGGGGACTAGTTCTTTACAATGAGCAGTTCTTC. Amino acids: CASSRGLVLYNEQFF.

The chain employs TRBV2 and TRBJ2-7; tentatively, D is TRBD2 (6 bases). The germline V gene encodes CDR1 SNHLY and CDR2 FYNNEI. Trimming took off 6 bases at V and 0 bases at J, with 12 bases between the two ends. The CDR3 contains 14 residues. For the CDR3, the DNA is TGTGCCAGCAGGGAGGGCCTCACCTCCTACGAGCAGTACTTC. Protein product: CASREGLTSYEQYF.